This T cell receptor (beta chain) was found in a study of T cells in localized non-small cell lung cancer. The germline V gene has CDR1 LNHDA and CDR2 SQIVND (reference sequence). Trimming took 9 bases from V and 2 from J, leaving 18 bases between them. This CDR3 is built from 15 residues. Repertoires were generated with immunoSEQ multiplex PCR, while TCRdb's copy carries only in-frame clones and drops some. The data hold 2,000 to 3,000 clones, with about 24% observed a single time. Specimen: lung tumor tissue, collected before any cancer treatment. This TCR came from a male donor aged 60 or over with stage I lung adenocarcinoma. The chain carries TRBV19 and TRBJ2-3, with D possibly being TRBD1 or TRBD2 (5 bases each). The CDR3 DNA follows: TGTGCCAGCGCTTACCGGGACCCCTCCACAGATACGCAGTATTTT. Amino acid sequence: CASAYRDPSTDTQYF.